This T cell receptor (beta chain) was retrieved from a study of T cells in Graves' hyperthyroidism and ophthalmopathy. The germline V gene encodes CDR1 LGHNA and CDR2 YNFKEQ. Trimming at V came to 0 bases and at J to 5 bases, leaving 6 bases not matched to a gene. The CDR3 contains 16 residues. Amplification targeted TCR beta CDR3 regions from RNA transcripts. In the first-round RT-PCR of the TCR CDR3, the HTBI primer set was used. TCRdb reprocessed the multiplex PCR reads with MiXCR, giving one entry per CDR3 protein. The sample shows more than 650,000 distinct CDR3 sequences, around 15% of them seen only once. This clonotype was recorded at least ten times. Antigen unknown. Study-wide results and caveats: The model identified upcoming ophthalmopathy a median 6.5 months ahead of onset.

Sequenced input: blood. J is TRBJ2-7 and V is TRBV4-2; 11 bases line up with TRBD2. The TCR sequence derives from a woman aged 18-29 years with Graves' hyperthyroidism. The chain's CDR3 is CASSQETSGKGNEQYF. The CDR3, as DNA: TGTGCCAGCAGCCAAGAGACTAGCGGGAAAGGTAACGAGCAGTACTTC.